The present entry profiles one T cell receptor beta chain with its context. Its antigen is currently unknown. Primers included in the PCR were 60 Vbeta and 13 Jbeta primers. Sequencing used immunoSEQ multiplex PCR; TCRdb keeps in-frame clones, though not all of them. The repertoire holds approximately 96,000 clones, with approximately 79% as singletons. V lost 6 bases to trimming and J lost 7 bases, with 16 bases between them. Germline V lookup: CDR1 LGHNA, CDR2 YNFKEQ. The CDR3 contains 13 residues. The data were obtained in a study of cytomegalovirus exposure and HLA in healthy donors. The study, taken as a whole, reports: When analyzed later, a missense DCLRE1C variant was found to be linked to TCR beta V- and J-gene trimming. A later analysis showed that HLA-associated TCR beta chains had undergone more clonal expansion than equally common others. Listed as cytomegalovirus-associated were 170 or so TCR beta chains.

Sequenced: PBMCs. This rearrangement joins TRBV4-2 to TRBJ2-7; D ambiguous. The receptor's source is a male donor in good health and CMV-seronegative. The CDR3 protein is CASRASRFEEQYF. The DNA for the CDR3 is TGTGCCAGCAGGGCTAGTCGGTTTGAAGAGCAGTACTTC.